This T cell receptor beta chain was identified in a study of T cells in Graves' hyperthyroidism and ophthalmopathy. The study, taken as a whole, reports: Prediction of ophthalmopathy progression came a median around 6 months pre-onset.

This clonotype was seen at least ten times. Antigen specificity is unknown. Reasons for excluding patients were uncontrolled infection, other autoimmune disease, pregnancy or lactation. TCR beta CDR3 sequences were amplified from RNA transcripts. TCR CDR3 regions were first amplified by RT-PCR with HTBI primers. Via MiXCR, TCRdb re-called the multiplex PCR reads, giving one row per CDR3 protein. In the table there are around 620,000 distinct CDR3 sequences, more than 45% of which are singletons. Sequencing input: peripheral blood or thyroid tissue (not recorded which). The sequence came from an adult woman with Graves' disease, either hyperthyroidism or ophthalmopathy (not recorded which).

The DNA for the CDR3 is TGCGCCAGCAAAGATATAGGGGCCAACGTCCTGACTTTC. Amino acid sequence: CASKDIGANVLTF. The chain carries TRBV5-1 and TRBJ2-6; D gene unclear. This CDR3 is 13 amino acids long. V shed 6 bases and J shed 4 bases, with 8 bases lying between them. Germline V gene sequence: CDR1 SGHRS, CDR2 YFSETQ. Supplemented by reference TRBV5-1 and TRBJ2-6, the full variable domain reads KAGVTQTPRYLIKTRGQQVTLSCSPISGHRSVSWYQQTPGQGLQFLFEYFSETQRNKGNFPGRFSGRQFSNSRSEMNVSTLELGDSALYLCASKDIGANVLTFGAGSRLTVL.